Below are 5 T cell receptor beta chains sequenced from a single sample in a study of blood T cells in healthy people across ages. A sample-barcoded 5' primer and a J-beta primer mix were used in a second PCR of roughly 6 to 12 cycles. TCRdb processed the 5' RACE reads anew with MiXCR; each CDR3 protein has one entry. The sample holds roughly 800,000 distinct CDR3 sequences, 55% to 70% seen once. The sequenced sample consisted of blood. All receptors derive from a man aged 30 to 45 in good health.

The rearrangement uses TRBV12-3 or TRBV12-4 and TRBJ1-2, with a tentative D call TRBD1 (6 bases). Trimming stripped 5 bases from V and 2 bases from J, with 15 bases between. The CDR3 is made up of 15 amino acids. The CDR3 loop reads CASSPPGARNYGYTF. As DNA, the CDR3 is TGTGCCAGCAGTCCCCCAGGGGCCAGGAACTATGGCTACACCTTC.

The table lists this clonotype with a few counts. The J gene is TRBJ2-6, the V gene TRBV2; 11 bases fit TRBD2. CDR1 is SNHLY and CDR2 is FYNNEI in the germline V gene. Unmatched junction bases numbered 13, after V lost 6 bases and J lost 0 bases. This CDR3 region has 20 residues. CDR3 sequence reads: CASSWVLSTSGDSGANVLTF. The CDR3 nucleotides read TGTGCCAGCAGCTGGGTTCTATCGACTAGCGGGGACTCTGGGGCCAACGTCCTGACTTTC.

This clonotype was observed a few times. The chain joins TRBV7-4 to TRBJ2-7; 7 bases map to TRBD2. The CDR3 is 15 residues long. Germline V CDR1 and CDR2: SGHVT, SQSDAQ. V lost 2 bases, J lost 1 base, and 5 bases stayed unmatched. The CDR3 region is CASSLRTRLSYEQYF. Here the CDR3 DNA reads TGTGCCAGCAGCTTACGGACTAGGCTGTCCTACGAGCAGTACTTC.

The sample holds a few counts of this clonotype. This chain links TRBV6-6 with TRBJ1-6, with D unclear. This CDR3 contains 13 residues. V was clipped by 5 bases and J by 8 bases, with 10 bases between them. Germline CDR1 is MNHNY and CDR2 is SVGAGI (reference sequence). The CDR3 sequence: CASSTDGYSPLHF. The CDR3 DNA reads as TGTGCCAGCAGTACCGACGGCTATTCACCCCTCCACTTT.

The J gene is TRBJ2-4, the V gene TRBV20-1; a weak D match, TRBD1 (6 bases). The assigned J gene may be wrong: the sequence end matches TRBJ2-7 better. The CDR3 loop spans 12 amino acids. CDR1 DFQATT and CDR2 SNEGSKA come from the germline V gene (reference sequence). CDR3 DNA sequence: TGCAGTGCTCCCCGGGACACCTACGAGCAGTACTTC. This sequence encodes CSAPRDTYEQYF.